This entry lists 26 T cell receptor beta chains sequenced from one sample in a study of radiation and T cells in renal cell carcinoma. Sequencing used immunoSEQ multiplex PCR; TCRdb keeps in-frame clones, though not all of them. Of fewer than 200,000 clones listed, about 85% are singletons. As for time point: blood 4 weeks post-SBRT, at nephrectomy. Sample treatment: 15 Gy SBRT to primary tumor, nephrectomy 4 weeks later. The source was blood, collected from a patient whose treatment included radiotherapy and nephrectomy. These receptor sequences come from a woman in her forties or fifties with renal cell carcinoma.

The chain uses TRBV7-9 and TRBJ1-1; 7 bases line up with TRBD1. The CDR3 has 14 residues. The germline V gene has CDR1 SEHNR and CDR2 FQNEAQ (reference sequence). V shed 5 bases, J shed 2 bases, and the junction held 5 bases outside the gene matches. CDR3 residues: CASSPDRSNTEAFF. The DNA of the CDR3 is TGTGCCAGCAGCCCGGACAGGTCCAACACTGAAGCTTTCTTT.

The DNA of the CDR3 is TGCGCCAGCAGCTTCGCCCGGGGGGACACTGAAGCTTTCTTT. It translates to CASSFARGDTEAFF. This chain connects TRBV5-1 to TRBJ1-1; a possible D gene is TRBD1 (5 bases). Germline lookup yields CDR1 SGHRS and CDR2 YFSETQ. V gave up 2 bases and J gave up 3 bases, with 11 bases separating them. The length of the CDR3 is 14 residues.

The chain joins TRBV6-5 to TRBJ1-3; D is unresolved. This CDR3 contains 12 residues. V gave up 6 bases and J gave up 8 bases, with 11 bases separating them. CDR1 and CDR2 from the germline V gene are MNHEY and SVGAGI. CDR3 nucleotide sequence: TGTGCCAGCAGACAGAGTCTAGACACCATATATTTT. It codes for CASRQSLDTIYF.

The chain recombines TRBV7-2 with TRBJ2-5; D unresolved. The J call may not be correct, given that the DNA end is closer to TRBJ2-7. Germline CDR1 reads SGHTA; CDR2 reads FQGNSA. The CDR3 length is 14 residues. The CDR3 loop is CASSLGRNSYEQYF. The DNA for the CDR3 is TGTGCCAGCAGCTTAGGACGGAACTCCTACGAGCAGTACTTC.

The V gene is TRBV19, the J gene TRBJ1-5; D is possibly TRBD1 (6 bases). The CDR3 runs to 14 residues. The germline V gene has CDR1 LNHDA and CDR2 SQIVND (reference sequence). V shed 5 bases and J shed 5 bases, with 13 bases lying between them. The CDR3 nucleotides are TGTGCCAGTAGTTACAGGGAGCTCCATCAGCCCCAGCATTTT. This translates into CASSYRELHQPQHF.

This chain joins TRBV19 and TRBJ1-2, with D possibly matching TRBD1 (5 bases). Per germline, CDR1 LNHDA and CDR2 SQIVND (reference sequence). V shed 0 bases and J shed 0 bases, with 20 bases lying between them. This CDR3 is built from 19 residues. CDR3 loop: CASSIDNRRDRRTNYGYTF. CDR3 bases: TGTGCCAGTAGTATAGACAACCGACGGGACCGCCGAACTAACTATGGCTACACCTTC.

The chain joins TRBV19 to TRBJ1-5; maybe TRBD1 (5 bases). V lost 3 bases, J lost 2 bases, and 17 bases lay in between. The CDR3 totals 17 residues. Germline lookup yields CDR1 LNHDA and CDR2 SQIVND (reference sequence). The CDR3 is CASSIDPRDSRNQPQHF. The CDR3 DNA is TGTGCCAGTAGTATCGACCCCCGGGACTCCCGCAATCAGCCCCAGCATTTT. Full variable domain (outside the CDR3, taken from reference TRBV19 and TRBJ1-5): DGGITQSPKYLFRKEGQNVTLSCEQNLNHDAMYWYRQDPGQGLRLIYYSQIVNDFQKGDIAEGYSVSREKKESFPLTVTSAQKNPTAFYLCASSIDPRDSRNQPQHFGDGTRLSIL.

In regard to this clone: A read error may produce the germline difference seen at one junction end. The chain is built from TRBV19 and TRBJ1-2; 9 bases map to TRBD1. Per the germline V gene, CDR1 is LNHDA and CDR2 is SQIVND (reference sequence). The CDR3 sequence is 13 residues long. CDR3 in amino acids: CASSAQSGTGKGF. CDR3 sequence (DNA): TGTGCCAGTAGTGCCCAATCTGGGACAGGGAAAGGTTTC.

V usage is TRBV18 and J usage is TRBJ2-7, with a possible D match to TRBD2 (6 bases). Germline V gene data show CDR1 as KGHSH and CDR2 as LQKENI. Between the trimmed V and J ends, which lost 3 bases and 6 bases, there was a span of 18 bases. The length of the CDR3 is 15 residues. The CDR3: CASSPTAERASEQYF. CDR3 sequence (DNA): TGTGCCAGCTCACCGACCGCCGAGCGGGCTTCCGAGCAGTACTTC.

The rearrangement uses TRBV10-3 and TRBJ2-2, with no clear D. The germline V gene has CDR1 ENHRY and CDR2 SYGVKD. The CDR3 runs to 15 residues. V was shortened by 7 bases and J by 0 bases, with 12 bases between the two germline ends. DNA for the CDR3: TGTGCCATCACTCCCGACACCTCGAACACCGGGGAGCTGTTTTTT. This translates into CAITPDTSNTGELFF.

The chain couples TRBV9 to TRBJ2-3; no reliable D call. CDR1 SGDLS and CDR2 YYNGEE come from the germline V gene. The CDR3 runs to 15 residues. The V end lost 3 bases, the J end lost 2 bases, and 13 bases lay between the germline ends. Here the CDR3 reads CASSATTVLTDTQYF. The CDR3, as DNA: TGTGCCAGCAGCGCCACAACCGTTCTCACAGATACGCAGTATTTT.

CDR3 protein: CASSRLDSSYEQYF. CDR3 DNA sequence: TGTGCCAGCAGCCGCCTAGACAGCTCCTACGAGCAGTACTTC. The V and J genes are TRBV6-5 and TRBJ2-7; D perhaps matches TRBD1 (5 bases). The V end lost 6 bases, the J end lost 0 bases, and 12 bases lay between the germline ends. Germline assignment: CDR1 MNHEY and CDR2 SVGAGI. CDR3 length: 14 residues.

This clone appeared once. This chain links TRBV19 with TRBJ1-3; 8 bases fit TRBD1. The V and J ends lost 9 bases and 3 bases, in that order; junction bases with no gene match: 10. CDR1 and CDR2 (germline): LNHDA, SQIVND (reference sequence). The length of the CDR3 is 15 residues. The CDR3 DNA is TGTGCCAGCTCCCCCAGGGGGCTAGTTGGAAACACCATATATTTT. It codes for CASSPRGLVGNTIYF.

The chain carries TRBV5-1 and TRBJ2-7; 7 bases align to TRBD1. The V and J ends lost 3 bases and 6 bases, in that order; junction bases with no gene match: 3. The germline gives CDR1 SGHRS, CDR2 YFSETQ. CDR3 size: 12 residues. The CDR3 loop reads CASSSTGVEQYF. CDR3 DNA: TGCGCCAGCAGCTCAACAGGGGTCGAGCAGTACTTC.

V usage is TRBV5-1 and J usage is TRBJ1-1; 10 bases fit TRBD1. Germline loops: CDR1 SGHRS, CDR2 YFSETQ. Trimming cost V 3 bases and J 3 bases; bases outside gene matches: 5. CDR3 size: 15 residues. The CDR3: CASSSRQGADTEAFF. CDR3 nucleotide sequence: TGCGCCAGCAGCTCCAGACAGGGGGCGGACACTGAAGCTTTCTTT.

V is TRBV25-1 and J is TRBJ1-6; TRBD1 is a possible D gene (6 bases). Trimming left V 4 bases short and J 8 bases short, with 15 bases between. The CDR3 extends over 15 amino acids. The V gene's germline CDR1 is MGHDK and CDR2 SYGVNS. CDR3 nucleotides: TGTGCCAGCAGTGGGGCGAGGGGGAGGGATTCACCCCTCCACTTT. Encoded protein: CASSGARGRDSPLHF.

The rearrangement links TRBV19 to TRBJ1-1, with 10 bases that match TRBD1. Germline CDR1 reads LNHDA; CDR2 reads SQIVND (reference sequence). The CDR3 has 16 amino acids. Trimming at V came to 5 bases and at J to 6 bases, leaving 12 bases not matched to a gene. The CDR3 here is CASSSRDRGYNAEAFF. The CDR3 DNA follows: TGTGCCAGTAGTTCCCGGGACAGGGGCTATAATGCTGAAGCTTTCTTT.

The CDR3 bases are TGTGCCAGCAGCGATCGACAGGGTAGCGCTGAAGCTTTCTTT. Protein product: CASSDRQGSAEAFF. J is TRBJ1-1 and V is TRBV2; TRBD1 matches 7 bases. V lost 6 bases, J lost 6 bases, and 10 bases stayed unmatched. Per the germline V gene, CDR1 is SNHLY and CDR2 is FYNNEI. The CDR3 loop spans 14 amino acids.

V usage is TRBV10-3 and J usage is TRBJ1-3, with D maybe TRBD1 (5 bases). CDR1 is ENHRY, CDR2 SYGVKD, per germline. The CDR3 spans 12 residues. Between the trimmed V and J ends, which lost 11 bases and 2 bases, there was a span of 10 bases. The CDR3: CASSGTGNTIYF. CDR3 coding DNA: TGTGCCTCCTCAGGGACTGGAAACACCATATATTTT.

The chain links TRBV6-4 to TRBJ2-3, with no clear D. The V gene lost 5 bases and the J gene lost 3 bases, with 9 bases spanning the gap. There are 13 residues in the CDR3. In germline, CDR1 is MRHNA, CDR2 SNTAGT. This CDR3 is CASSISQTDTQYF. The CDR3 DNA follows: TGTGCCAGCAGTATTAGTCAGACAGATACGCAGTATTTT.

The chain combines TRBV6-5 with TRBJ1-3, with D unclear. Trimming left V 0 bases short and J 4 bases short, with 7 bases between. Germline loops: CDR1 MNHEY, CDR2 SVGAGI. CDR3 length: 14 residues. The CDR3 is CASSYSTGGNTIYF. Written as DNA, the CDR3 is TGTGCCAGCAGTTACTCGACTGGAGGAAACACCATATATTTT.

The chain combines TRBV7-8 with TRBJ1-2; 7 nucleotides agree with TRBD1. Trimming removed 0 bases from V and 2 bases from J; junction bases left unmatched: 6. The germline V gene has CDR1 SGHVS and CDR2 FQNEAQ. The CDR3 is 16 amino acids. This CDR3 is CASSLAPRGSNYGYTF. The CDR3 DNA follows: TGTGCCAGCAGCTTAGCGCCCAGGGGGTCCAACTATGGCTACACCTTC.

This chain links TRBV5-1 with TRBJ2-7; D may be TRBD1 (5 bases). V lost 2 bases and J lost 3, with 6 bases in between. This CDR3 is built from 12 residues. Germline CDR1 and CDR2: SGHRS and YFSETQ. CDR3 sequence: CASSFDSYEQYF. The CDR3 nucleotides are TGCGCCAGCAGCTTCGACAGCTACGAGCAGTACTTC.

V usage is TRBV11-2 and J usage is TRBJ1-1, with TRBD1 matching 8 bases. J gave up 8 bases and V 1 base, and 6 bases lay outside the gene matches. Germline V gives CDR1 SGHAT, CDR2 FQNNGV. The CDR3 is 14 amino acids. The CDR3: CASSLGITGGEAFF. CDR3 coding DNA: TGTGCCAGCAGCTTAGGAATCACAGGGGGAGAAGCTTTCTTT.

This chain uses TRBV9 with TRBJ2-2; D remains unclear. The germline V and J ends were trimmed by 0 bases and 0 bases, with 3 bases remaining between them. The CDR3 runs 14 residues. Germline V gene lookup returns CDR1 SGDLS and CDR2 YYNGEE. CDR3 in amino acids: CASSVGTNTGELFF. The CDR3 DNA follows: TGTGCCAGCAGCGTAGGTACGAACACCGGGGAGCTGTTTTTT.

This sequence joins TRBV6-5 and TRBJ1-1; possible D gene TRBD1, 6 bases. The CDR3 is 14 amino acids. Deletions cut 0 bases from V and 5 bases from J, with 10 bases between. Germline lookup yields CDR1 MNHEY and CDR2 SVGAGI. The CDR3, as DNA: TGTGCCAGCAGTTACTCACAGGGAATGACTGAAGCTTTCTTT. Protein: CASSYSQGMTEAFF.